This T cell receptor beta chain is drawn from a study of cytomegalovirus exposure and HLA in healthy donors. Overall study context: Counted in an early data release were roughly 81 million unique TCRs from HLA-typed donors. Genetic ancestry analysis placed over 75% of the 300 to 400 donors that were genotyped in the Caucasian-associated cluster.

Findings and caveats of the study: It was reportedly the case that the classifier diagnosed cytomegalovirus status with high specificity and sensitivity. Overall, under 200 TCR beta chains were annotated as cytomegalovirus-associated.

Regarding this clone: As yet, its antigen is unknown.

The PCR contained 60 Vbeta and 13 Jbeta primers. The method was immunoSEQ multiplex PCR; TCRdb's version includes in-frame clones alone and lacks a portion of them. The data show 85,000 to 130,000 clones, more than 75% seen once. What was sequenced was PBMCs. The TCR originated in a woman in her forties or fifties in good health and CMV-seropositive.

In nucleotides, the CDR3 is TGTGCCAGCAGCGTTGGAGGGGTCTACAATGAGCAGTTCTTC. Its protein is CASSVGGVYNEQFF. The V gene is TRBV9, the J gene TRBJ2-1, with TRBD2 as a possible D gene (6 bases). Germline V gene data show CDR1 as SGDLS and CDR2 as YYNGEE. V was trimmed by 2 bases and J by 3 bases, leaving 9 bases between them. The CDR3 spans 14 residues.